The clone carrying this TCR beta chain was counted a few times. These data originate in a study of blood T cell repertoires in COVID-19. Looking at the study overall: The United States, Italy and Spain provided the acute and convalescent COVID-19 samples.

Using immunoSEQ multiplex PCR, the repertoire was profiled, and TCRdb retains in-frame clones only, with some absent. The profile shows around 140,000 clones, around 88% of them singletons. The V gene's germline CDR1 is SNHLY and CDR2 FYNNEI. V lost 4 bases and J lost 0; bases outside the gene matches: 11. CDR3 length: 19 amino acids. This chain links TRBV2 with TRBJ1-6, with 8 positions matching TRBD1. Material: peripheral blood. This clonotype was sampled from a man aged 55 to 70 with active or convalescent COVID-19. CDR3 region: CASSARGQELSSYNSPLHF. The CDR3 DNA reads as TGTGCCAGCAGTGCCCGGGGACAGGAGCTTAGCTCCTATAATTCACCCCTCCACTTT.